What follows describes a single T cell receptor (beta chain). Antigen specificity is unknown. One entry per CDR3 protein results from TCRdb running MiXCR on the 5' RACE reads. Of some 280,000 distinct CDR3 sequences in the sample, about 17% were seen once. The data derive from a study of T-cell memory formation after mild COVID-19. The overall study: The two donors had largely donor-specific TCR clusters.

Germline lookup yields CDR1 SEHNR and CDR2 FQNEAQ (reference sequence). Trimming left V 4 bases short and J 4 bases short, with 13 bases between. The CDR3 is 14 amino acids. Study outcomes and limitations: Contracting clones from day 15 to 85 showed balanced CD4/CD8; later expanders favored CD4+. Most CD4+ clones that shrank were in CM and EM, while CD8+ ones turned up in EMRA.

The clonotype was recovered from a man younger than 35 who had mild COVID-19 (a few samples of this study predate the infection). Cell type and time point are not known. The chain combines TRBV7-9 with TRBJ1-2; D possibly corresponds to TRBD1 (6 bases). The sample was PBMCs or a T cell subset sorted from them (not recorded which). The CDR3 coding sequence is TGTGCCAGCAGCTCGAGACAGGAATTCTATGGCTACACCTTC. Protein product: CASSSRQEFYGYTF.